The 27 T cell receptor beta chains presented below share a single source sample, sequenced in a study of cytomegalovirus exposure and HLA in healthy donors. PCR employed 60 Vbeta and 13 Jbeta primers. Generated by immunoSEQ multiplex PCR, the TCRdb table keeps only in-frame clones and is missing some. This table has approximately 110,000 clones, under 85% appearing once. Material: PBMCs. The receptors were gathered from a woman between 35 and 50 years old in good health and CMV-seropositive.

CDR3 in amino acids: CASSFGIVTEAFF. In DNA form, the CDR3 reads TGTGCCAGCAGTTTCGGGATAGTGACTGAAGCTTTCTTT. V gene TRBV28 combines with J gene TRBJ1-1; the D is unclear. Trimming cost V 3 bases and J 5 bases, with 10 bases left between them. Germline CDR1 reads MDHEN; CDR2 reads SYDVKM. This CDR3 is 13 amino acids long.

The CDR3 DNA is TGTGCCAGCGGTACATGGCAGGGCCCCAATCAGCCCCAGCATTTT. This codes for CASGTWQGPNQPQHF. The chain is built from TRBV27 and TRBJ1-5, with a tentative D call TRBD1 (5 bases). Germline V lookup: CDR1 MNHEY, CDR2 SMNVEV (reference sequence). CDR3 length: 15 amino acids. Between the trimmed V and J ends, which lost 8 bases and 3 bases, there was a span of 17 bases.

The CDR3 spells CASSLTGNREAPLHF. The CDR3 DNA follows: TGTGCCAGCAGCTTAACGGGGAACAGGGAAGCACCCCTCCACTTT. V and J are TRBV7-3 and TRBJ1-6; D is perhaps TRBD1 (6 bases). CDR1 and CDR2 (germline): SGHTA, FQGTGA. The CDR3 is 15 residues long. The V gene lost 0 bases and the J gene lost 11 bases, with 14 bases spanning the gap.

This chain joins TRBV5-5 and TRBJ2-2, with no clear D. Germline V lookup: CDR1 SGHKS, CDR2 YYEKEE (reference sequence). V shed 3 bases and J shed 7 bases, with 13 bases lying between them. The CDR3 covers 14 residues. The CDR3 loop is CASSSFLIGGELFF. CDR3 in DNA: TGTGCCAGCAGCTCGTTCCTCATCGGCGGGGAGCTGTTTTTT. Full variable domain (rest looked up from reference TRBV5-5 and TRBJ2-2): DAGVTQSPTHLIKTRGQQVTLRCSPISGHKSVSWYQQVLGQGPQFIFQYYEKEERGRGNFPDRFSARQFPNYSSELNVNALLLGDSALYLCASSSFLIGGELFFGEGSRLTVL.

The rearrangement links TRBV5-1 to TRBJ1-2, with 11 bases matching TRBD1. Per the germline V gene, CDR1 is SGHRS and CDR2 is YFSETQ. The CDR3 loop spans 16 amino acids. The V and J ends lost 3 bases and 7 bases, in that order; junction bases with no gene match: 11. CDR3 nucleotide sequence: TGCGCCAGCAGCTCCTCCGGGACAGGGGGGGTTCGTGGCTACACCTTC. Its protein is CASSSSGTGGVRGYTF.

The V and J genes are TRBV19 and TRBJ2-1, with 10 positions matching TRBD1. Germline CDR1 reads LNHDA; CDR2 reads SQIVND (reference sequence). Losses at the gene ends were 7 bases for V and 1 base for J; bases not matched to a gene: 7. This CDR3 has 16 amino acids. In DNA form, the CDR3 reads TGTGCCAGTATTGGACAGGGGGTAGGGTCCTACAATGAGCAGTTCTTC. Protein sequence: CASIGQGVGSYNEQFF.

V gene TRBV5-4 combines with J gene TRBJ1-2; 8 bases fit TRBD1. CDR3 size: 15 residues. Germline loops: CDR1 SGHNT, CDR2 YYREEE (reference sequence). With V trimmed by 0 bases and J by 3 bases, 4 bases remained unmatched. The CDR3 DNA sequence: TGTGCCAGCAGCTTGGGAGCGGGACAGGACTATGGCTACACCTTC. It specifies CASSLGAGQDYGYTF. The full variable domain, rest sourced from reference TRBV5-4 and TRBJ1-2, is ETGVTQSPTHLIKTRGQQVTLRCSSQSGHNTVSWYQQALGQGPQFIFQYYREEENGRGNFPPRFSGLQFPNYSSELNVNALELDDSALYLCASSLGAGQDYGYTFGSGTRLTVV.

The chain is built from TRBV9 and TRBJ1-2; TRBD1 matches 9 bases. V lost 0 bases, J lost 2 bases, and 11 bases stayed unmatched. The CDR3 contains 18 residues. From germline, CDR1 is SGDLS and CDR2 YYNGEE. For the CDR3, the DNA is TGTGCCAGCAGCGTAGTAGTAGGCGGGACAGGGACGAACTATGGCTACACCTTC. The encoded protein is CASSVVVGGTGTNYGYTF.

This clone has more than one count but fewer than ten. This rearrangement joins TRBV28 to TRBJ1-4; TRBD1 aligns across 7 bases. CDR1 MDHEN and CDR2 SYDVKM come from the germline V gene. The V gene end was trimmed by 5 bases and the J gene end by 0 bases; junction bases not matched to a gene: 3. The CDR3 is made up of 15 amino acids. DNA for the CDR3: TGTGCCAGCAGTGCCCAGGGGGCAACTAATGAAAAACTGTTTTTT. Its translation: CASSAQGATNEKLFF.

This clone was seen more than once but under ten times. V usage is TRBV2 and J usage is TRBJ2-7; the match to TRBD2 covers 7 bases. J was trimmed by 7 bases and V by 2 bases; bases with no gene match: 11. Germline V CDR1 and CDR2: SNHLY, FYNNEI. CDR3 length equals 15 residues. CDR3 DNA: TGTGCCAGCAGTGAAATGGGCGGGAGAACAGGAGAGCAGTACTTC. Translated: CASSEMGGRTGEQYF.

The count of this clone is one. The V call is TRBV9, the J call TRBJ2-6; perhaps TRBD2 as D (5 bases). Looked up from germline, CDR1 is SGDLS and CDR2 is YYNGEE. The length of the CDR3 is 15 residues. The V end was cut by 0 bases, the J end by 5 bases, with 9 bases between. This CDR3 reads CASSVGGPRANVLTF. As DNA, the CDR3 is TGTGCCAGCAGCGTAGGAGGGCCCAGGGCCAACGTCCTGACTTTC.

This rearrangement joins TRBV5-6 to TRBJ1-3; D unresolved. This CDR3 has 13 residues. Trimming removed 4 bases at V and 7 bases at J, with 12 bases between. Germline V gives CDR1 SGHDT, CDR2 YYEEEE. The CDR3 protein is CASSGHVRNTIYF. The CDR3 coding sequence is TGTGCCAGCAGCGGCCACGTGAGGAACACCATATATTTT.

The V and J genes are TRBV5-1 and TRBJ2-5; D gene unclear. Looked up from germline, CDR1 is SGHRS and CDR2 is YFSETQ. The CDR3 runs to 17 residues. The V gene lost 0 bases and the J gene lost 1 base, with 16 bases spanning the gap. CDR3 protein: CASSLADSAEPQETQYF. The CDR3 DNA follows: TGCGCCAGCAGCTTGGCCGATTCGGCGGAACCCCAAGAGACCCAGTACTTC.

The rearrangement joins TRBV5-1 to TRBJ2-3; 9 bases are a match to TRBD2. The germline gives CDR1 SGHRS, CDR2 YFSETQ. This CDR3 contains 16 residues. Trimming removed 1 base from V and 5 bases from J; junction bases left unmatched: 8. For the CDR3, the DNA is TGCGCCAGCAGCTTGAGTTTTGGTAGCGGGGGAGATACGCAGTATTTT. It is translated as CASSLSFGSGGDTQYF.

The genes are TRBV9 and TRBJ2-3, with D unclear. The CDR3 extends over 16 amino acids. The germline V and J ends were trimmed by 4 bases and 2 bases, with 17 bases remaining between them. CDR1 is SGDLS, CDR2 YYNGEE, per germline. The CDR3 DNA reads as TGTGCCAGCAGCTCACGGAGCAGAGGCCTCACAGATACGCAGTATTTT. Amino acid sequence: CASSSRSRGLTDTQYF. The variable domain in full, completed from reference TRBV9 and TRBJ2-3, reads DSGVTQTPKHLITATGQRVTLRCSPRSGDLSVYWYQQSLDQGLQFLIQYYNGEERAKGNILERFSAQQFPDLHSELNLSSLELGDSALYFCASSSRSRGLTDTQYFGPGTRLTVL.

This chain joins TRBV2 and TRBJ1-3; possible D gene TRBD1, 6 bases. V lost 7 bases and J 2 bases, leaving 12 bases between the germline ends. Germline assignment: CDR1 SNHLY and CDR2 FYNNEI. The CDR3 runs 14 residues. The CDR3 region is CASIRGDTGNTIYF. The CDR3 DNA follows: TGTGCCAGCATCAGGGGCGATACTGGAAACACCATATATTTT.

The chain employs TRBV13 and TRBJ1-2; 10 nucleotides match TRBD1. The CDR3 length is 14 residues. V shed 5 bases, J shed 4 bases, and the junction held 4 bases outside the gene matches. CDR1 PRHDT and CDR2 FYEKMQ come from the germline V gene (reference sequence). CDR3 sequence reads: CASSPGQGGYGYTF. In DNA, the CDR3 is TGTGCCAGCAGCCCTGGACAGGGGGGCTATGGCTACACCTTC.

The chain links TRBV9 to TRBJ1-2, with D perhaps TRBD1 (6 bases). This CDR3 has 17 amino acids. Germline V lookup: CDR1 SGDLS, CDR2 YYNGEE. V was clipped by 4 bases and J by 4 bases, with 23 bases between them. The CDR3 here is CASSPGGGGGRLYGYTF. The DNA for the CDR3 is TGTGCCAGCAGCCCGGGAGGGGGAGGGGGGAGACTCTATGGCTACACCTTC.

The V and J genes are TRBV11-2 and TRBJ2-1; tentative D call: TRBD1 (5 bases). The V and J ends lost 5 bases and 4 bases respectively, with 12 bases between them. CDR1 is SGHAT and CDR2 is FQNNGV in the germline V gene. There are 14 residues in the CDR3. DNA for the CDR3: TGTGCCAGCAGCCCACAGGCGTTATACAATGAGCAGTTCTTC. As protein: CASSPQALYNEQFF.

The V gene is TRBV18, the J gene TRBJ1-4; D not certain. V was shortened by 3 bases and J by 0 bases, with 5 bases between the two germline ends. The CDR3 loop spans 14 amino acids. Germline V CDR1 and CDR2: KGHSH, LQKENI. The CDR3 coding sequence is TGTGCCAGCTCACCGGGAGCAACTAATGAAAAACTGTTTTTT. Translating it yields CASSPGATNEKLFF.

This sequence joins TRBV5-1 and TRBJ2-7; the D gene is possibly TRBD2 (5 bases). The CDR3 contains 13 residues. The germline gives CDR1 SGHRS, CDR2 YFSETQ. Trimming took 4 bases from V and 0 from J, leaving 8 bases between them. CDR3 sequence (DNA): TGCGCCAGCAGCGAGACTAACTCCTACGAGCAGTACTTC. Amino acid sequence: CASSETNSYEQYF.

J is TRBJ2-2 and V is TRBV5-1, with 10 bases matching TRBD1. V dropped 0 bases and J dropped 1; count of bases not matched to a gene: 3. The germline V gene has CDR1 SGHRS and CDR2 YFSETQ. There are 17 residues in the CDR3. The CDR3 is CASSLGQGAGNTGELFF. CDR3 DNA: TGCGCCAGCAGCTTGGGACAGGGGGCGGGGAACACCGGGGAGCTGTTTTTT.

This clone appeared once. The chain carries TRBV5-6 and TRBJ2-1, with a possible D match to TRBD2 (5 bases). This CDR3 is built from 16 residues. CDR1 SGHDT and CDR2 YYEEEE come from the germline V gene. Between the trimmed V and J ends, which lost 0 bases and 7 bases, there was a span of 17 bases. DNA of the CDR3: TGTGCCAGCAGCTTGGACCGAGGGTCTATAGTGAATGAGCAGTTCTTC. Its protein product is CASSLDRGSIVNEQFF.

The chain recombines TRBV6-5 with TRBJ2-1, with 9 bases identical to TRBD2. Germline loops: CDR1 MNHEY, CDR2 SVGAGI. V lost 5 bases to trimming and J lost 10 bases; unmatched junction nucleotides: 9. The CDR3 runs to 14 residues. CDR3 DNA sequence: TGTGCCAGCAGTGTTTGGACTAGCGAGAGAGAGCAGTTCTTC. Translated: CASSVWTSEREQFF.

The V call is TRBV9, the J call TRBJ1-1; 10 bases align to TRBD1. CDR1 is SGDLS, CDR2 YYNGEE, per germline. Losses at the gene ends were 4 bases for V and 8 bases for J; bases not matched to a gene: 2. The CDR3 consists of 12 residues. The DNA of the CDR3 is TGTGCCAGCAGCAAGGGACAGGGGGAAGCTTTCTTT. Translation gives CASSKGQGEAFF.

The rearrangement joins TRBV6-1 to TRBJ2-2, with D perhaps matching TRBD1 (5 bases). This CDR3 is 15 amino acids long. From germline, CDR1 is MNHNS and CDR2 SASEGT. The V end lost 5 bases, the J end lost 1 base, and 11 bases lay between the germline ends. CDR3 region: CASSLDRGNTGELFF. CDR3 bases: TGTGCCAGCAGTCTTGACAGAGGGAACACCGGGGAGCTGTTTTTT.

V is TRBV18 and J is TRBJ1-2; maybe TRBD1 (6 bases). The CDR3 covers 17 residues. Looked up from germline, CDR1 is KGHSH and CDR2 is LQKENI. Trimming took 3 bases from V and 2 from J, leaving 19 bases between them. The CDR3 reads CASSPIDEGRGNYGYTF. The CDR3 DNA reads TGTGCCAGCTCACCGATAGACGAGGGCAGGGGAAACTATGGCTACACCTTC.